This entry is about one TCR beta chain. At the DNA level, this CDR3 is encoded by other sequences in the same sample as well. Method: immunoSEQ multiplex PCR; TCRdb's copy keeps in-frame clones and lacks some. The repertoire holds 65,000 or so clones, 80% to 90% seen once, with 15% in the top ten. The data derive from a study of blood T cell repertoires in COVID-19. Across the whole study: The United States, Italy and Spain were the sources of the acute and convalescent COVID-19 samples.

The V and J ends lost 0 bases and 0 bases respectively, with 6 bases between them. The germline gives CDR1 SGHRS, CDR2 YFSETQ. The CDR3 is 14 residues long. What was sequenced was peripheral blood. The TCR originated in an elderly man with acute or convalescent COVID-19. J is TRBJ1-2 and V is TRBV5-1; D gene unclear. Here the CDR3 DNA reads TGCGCCAGCAGCTTGGGAGGAGCTAACTATGGCTACACCTTC. Translated, it gives CASSLGGANYGYTF.